The clone carrying this T cell receptor (beta chain) was counted only a few times. TCRdb ran MiXCR on the 5' RACE reads and lists one entry per CDR3 protein. The sample records around 530,000 distinct CDR3 sequences, about 16% being singletons. The sample comes from a study of identical twins. The same specimen was also included in a second study, on yellow fever vaccine responses in identical twins.

Specimen: CD4+ T cells sorted from blood. This sequence originates from a woman aged 18-29 years in good health.

The CDR3, as DNA: TGTGCCAGCAGTTACGGCCCGAAGCTCTCTGGAAACACCATATATTTT. It specifies CASSYGPKLSGNTIYF. This sequence joins TRBV6-5 and TRBJ1-3; D remains unclear. Germline-derived CDR1 and CDR2 are MNHEY and SVGAGI. The CDR3 length is 16 residues. V lost 2 bases and J 0 bases, leaving 11 bases between the germline ends.